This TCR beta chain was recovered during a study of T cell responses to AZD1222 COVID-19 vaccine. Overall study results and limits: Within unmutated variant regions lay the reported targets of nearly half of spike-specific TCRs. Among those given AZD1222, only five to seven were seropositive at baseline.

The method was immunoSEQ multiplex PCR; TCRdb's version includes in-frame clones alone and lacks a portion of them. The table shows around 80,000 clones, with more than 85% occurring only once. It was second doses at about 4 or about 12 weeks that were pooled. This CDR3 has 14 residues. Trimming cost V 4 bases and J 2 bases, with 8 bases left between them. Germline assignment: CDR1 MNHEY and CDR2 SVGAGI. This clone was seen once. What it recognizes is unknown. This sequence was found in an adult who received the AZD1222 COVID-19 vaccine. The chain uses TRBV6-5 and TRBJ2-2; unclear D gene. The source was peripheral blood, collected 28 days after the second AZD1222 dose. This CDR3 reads CASSWSVNTGELFF. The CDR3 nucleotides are TGTGCCAGCAGTTGGTCCGTAAACACCGGGGAGCTGTTTTTT.